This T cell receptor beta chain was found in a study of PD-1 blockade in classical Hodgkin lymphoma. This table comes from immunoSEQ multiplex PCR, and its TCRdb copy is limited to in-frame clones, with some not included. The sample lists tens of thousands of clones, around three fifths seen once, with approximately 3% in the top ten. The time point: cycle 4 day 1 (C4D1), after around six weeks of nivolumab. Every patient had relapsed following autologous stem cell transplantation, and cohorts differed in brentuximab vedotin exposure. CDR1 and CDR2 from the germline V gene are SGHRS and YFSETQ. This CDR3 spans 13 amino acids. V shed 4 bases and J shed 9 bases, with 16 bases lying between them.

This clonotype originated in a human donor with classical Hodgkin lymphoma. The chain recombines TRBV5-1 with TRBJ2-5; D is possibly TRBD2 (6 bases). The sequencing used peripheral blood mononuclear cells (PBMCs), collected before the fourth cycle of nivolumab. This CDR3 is CASSLGGSASQYF. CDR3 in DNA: TGCGCCAGCAGCCTCGGAGGGTCCGCATCCCAGTACTTC.